These 25 T cell receptor beta chains were sequenced from one sample in a study of vaccination effects on CD4 cells after COVID-19. Ahead of sequencing, the ViraFEST assay grew antigen-specific CD4+ T cells using viral peptide pools. Culturing for around eleven days preceded CD4+ T cell isolation. Vaccine recipients, nucleocapsid antibody negative, had no prior SARS-CoV-2 infection. These TCRs are of unknown antigen specificity. Clones were read by immunoSEQ multiplex PCR, and TCRdb kept only the in-frame ones, dropping some. Of some 69,000 clones detected, 76% appear once; the ten largest clones hold around 2.8%. This material consisted of CD4+ T cells from PBMCs cultured with HCoV-NL63 spike peptides, taken before COVID-19 vaccination. The receptor set was obtained from a human donor who received a COVID-19 vaccine.

The J gene is TRBJ2-5, the V gene TRBV7-2; 8 nucleotides match TRBD1. The length of the CDR3 is 13 residues. Germline loops: CDR1 SGHTA, CDR2 FQGNSA. The junction had 3 bases not matched to a gene; V was cut back by 2 bases and J by 7 bases. The CDR3: CASSLQGAVTQYF. For the CDR3, the DNA is TGTGCCAGCAGCTTACAGGGGGCGGTGACCCAGTACTTC.

Details on this clone: One end of the junction does not line up with germline, which may come from a read error. The chain uses TRBV5-4 and TRBJ1-2; tentatively, D is TRBD1 (6 bases). From germline, CDR1 is SGHNT and CDR2 YYREEE (reference sequence). This CDR3 is 14 amino acids long. CDR3: CASRLGTGLKGYTF. The CDR3 nucleotides are TGTGCCAGCAGGTTGGGAACAGGGCTAAAAGGCTACACCTTC.

The V gene is TRBV6-1, the J gene TRBJ1-1; D may be TRBD1 (6 bases). The length of the CDR3 is 16 residues. V was pared by 4 bases and J by 2 bases, with 17 bases between. The germline V gene encodes CDR1 MNHNS and CDR2 SASEGT. CDR3 nucleotides: TGTGCCAGCAGTGGAAAACTCGGGACACTAAACACTGAAGCTTTCTTT. Encoded protein: CASSGKLGTLNTEAFF.

The rearrangement uses TRBV5-1 and TRBJ1-6, with D tentatively TRBD1 (5 bases). The ends were cut back, 3 bases at V and 7 bases at J, with 11 bases in the middle. The CDR3 loop spans 14 amino acids. The germline gives CDR1 SGHRS, CDR2 YFSETQ. In DNA, the CDR3 is TGCGCCAGCAGCTCAGGGACTGGAAATTCACCCCTCCACTTT. Translation gives CASSSGTGNSPLHF.

The chain links TRBV24-1 to TRBJ2-5; D uncertain. Germline CDR1 and CDR2: KGHDR and SFDVKD. The CDR3 covers 11 residues. V was pared by 5 bases and J by 4 bases, with 4 bases between. Written as DNA, the CDR3 is TGTGCCACCAGTGTAGCAGAGACCCAGTACTTC. Its protein is CATSVAETQYF.

The V gene is TRBV15, the J gene TRBJ2-4; D is ambiguous. The CDR3 is made up of 15 amino acids. The V gene lost 3 bases and the J gene lost 2 bases, with 11 bases spanning the gap. CDR1 LNHNV and CDR2 YYDKDF come from the germline V gene (reference sequence). For the CDR3, the DNA is TGTGCCACCAGCAGGGAAGGTCTATCCAAAAACATTCAGTACTTC. Protein: CATSREGLSKNIQYF.

The rearrangement links TRBV9 to TRBJ1-1; D gene ambiguous. The CDR3 is made up of 13 amino acids. V was trimmed by 0 bases and J by 1 base, leaving 4 bases between them. Germline V CDR1 and CDR2: SGDLS, YYNGEE. CDR3 loop: CASSVDRNTEAFF. The CDR3 nucleotides read TGTGCCAGCAGCGTAGACAGGAACACTGAAGCTTTCTTT.

The chain has TRBV18 and TRBJ2-1, with 9 bases matching TRBD1. Germline trimming cut 6 bases from V and 7 bases from J; bases unmatched to any gene: 16. The CDR3 consists of 17 residues. Germline assignment: CDR1 KGHSH and CDR2 LQKENI. The CDR3 DNA reads TGTGCCAGCTCCCGTAACCTTCGACAGGGGGATCCAAATGAGCAGTTCTTC. This translates into CASSRNLRQGDPNEQFF.

The chain carries TRBV14 and TRBJ1-1; D perhaps matches TRBD1 (6 bases). Trimming cost V 5 bases and J 4 bases, with 17 bases left between them. Germline loops: CDR1 SGHDN, CDR2 FVKESK. The CDR3 contains 15 residues. The CDR3 DNA reads as TGTGCCAGCAGCTTTATTACAGGGTACGGCACTGAAGCTTTCTTT. This sequence encodes CASSFITGYGTEAFF. The entire variable domain, with the rest obtained from reference TRBV14 and TRBJ1-1, is as follows: EAGVTQFPSHSVIEKGQTVTLRCDPISGHDNLYWYRRVMGKEIKFLLHFVKESKQDESGMPNNRFLAERTGGTYSTLKVQPAELEDSGVYFCASSFITGYGTEAFFGQGTRLTVV.

The V call is TRBV3-1 (or the pseudogene TRBV3-2), the J call TRBJ2-3; 8 bases line up with TRBD2. Trimming cost V 1 base and J 6 bases; bases outside gene matches: 6. Germline CDR1 is LGHDT and CDR2 is YNNKEL (reference sequence). The CDR3 sequence is 15 residues long. The CDR3 nucleotides are TGTGCCAGCAGCCAAGGAACGGGGGGGCCCGATACGCAGTATTTT. This codes for CASSQGTGGPDTQYF.

CDR3 coding DNA: TGTGCCAGCTCTTTGGGGCTAGCGGGGAGCGGGGAGACCCAGTACTTC. Amino acids: CASSLGLAGSGETQYF. This chain connects TRBV9 to TRBJ2-5; 9 bases match TRBD2. The germline CDR1 and CDR2 sequences are SGDLS and YYNGEE. This CDR3 has 16 residues. The ends lost 7 bases at V and 5 bases at J; junction bases unmatched: 15.

The V call is TRBV3-1 (or the pseudogene TRBV3-2), the J call TRBJ2-2; 7 bases agree with TRBD1. CDR1 and CDR2 (germline): LGHDT, YNNKEL (reference sequence). The CDR3 is 15 amino acids. Trimming cost V 6 bases and J 3 bases; bases outside gene matches: 7. The CDR3 DNA sequence: TGTGCCAGCAGTCGATCCGGGACAGACACCGGGGAGCTGTTTTTT. Its protein product is CASSRSGTDTGELFF.

The chain combines TRBV4-1 with TRBJ2-7; no clear D. V lost 1 base to trimming and J lost 1 base, with 8 bases between them. The CDR3 is 14 residues long. The germline CDR1 and CDR2 sequences are MGHRA and YSYEKL. The CDR3 DNA follows: TGCGCCAGCAGCCAAGCGTGGGGTTCCTACGAGCAGTACGTC. Translating it yields CASSQAWGSYEQYV.

This clone was detected a few times. The chain couples TRBV7-3 to TRBJ2-2; 7 bases match TRBD1. J was trimmed by 4 bases and V by 5 bases; bases with no gene match: 10. Germline V CDR1 and CDR2: SGHTA, FQGTGA. There are 16 residues in the CDR3. The CDR3: CASSTSTGASTGELFF. DNA for the CDR3: TGTGCCAGCAGCACCAGTACAGGGGCGAGCACCGGGGAGCTGTTTTTT. Based on the CDR3 plus reference TRBV7-3 and TRBJ2-2, the full variable domain is GAGVSQTPSNKVTEKGKYVELRCDPISGHTALYWYRQSLGQGPEFLIYFQGTGAADDSGLPNDRFFAVRPEGSVSTLKIQRTERGDSAVYLCASSTSTGASTGELFFGEGSRLTVL.

The chain carries TRBV10-3 and TRBJ2-2; 9 bases line up with TRBD1. J was trimmed by 3 bases and V by 2 bases; bases with no gene match: 4. CDR1 ENHRY and CDR2 SYGVKD come from the germline V gene. The CDR3 has 16 amino acids. The CDR3, as DNA: TGTGCCATCAGTGAGCTGGGACAGGGTGACACCGGGGAGCTGTTTTTT. Translated, it gives CAISELGQGDTGELFF.

In this sample, this clone turned up a few times. J is TRBJ1-5 and V is TRBV19; no reliable D call. This CDR3 region has 15 residues. The germline V gene encodes CDR1 LNHDA and CDR2 SQIVND (reference sequence). With 7 bases removed from V and 3 bases from J, the gap between germline ends came to 16 bases. CDR3 sequence reads: CASTLWVGNNQPQHF. CDR3 nucleotide sequence: TGTGCCAGTACCCTGTGGGTGGGTAACAATCAGCCCCAGCATTTT.

This chain links TRBV9 with TRBJ2-1; 12 nucleotides match TRBD2. The germline gives CDR1 SGDLS, CDR2 YYNGEE. The CDR3 runs 15 residues. Trimming at V came to 4 bases and at J to 9 bases, leaving 8 bases not matched to a gene. CDR3 residues: CASSPGLAGWGEQFF. The CDR3 nucleotides are TGTGCCAGCAGCCCCGGACTAGCGGGGTGGGGTGAGCAGTTCTTC. Together with reference TRBV9 and TRBJ2-1, the CDR3 gives the full variable domain: DSGVTQTPKHLITATGQRVTLRCSPRSGDLSVYWYQQSLDQGLQFLIQYYNGEERAKGNILERFSAQQFPDLHSELNLSSLELGDSALYFCASSPGLAGWGEQFFGPGTRLTVL.

V gene TRBV19 combines with J gene TRBJ2-3; 9 positions agree with TRBD1. Germline loops: CDR1 LNHDA, CDR2 SQIVND (reference sequence). V was pared by 7 bases and J by 2 bases, with 7 bases of the junction left unmatched. The CDR3 is 15 amino acids. CDR3 sequence reads: CASKFRDRATDTQYF. As DNA, the CDR3 is TGTGCCAGTAAATTCCGGGACAGGGCCACAGATACGCAGTATTTT.

The chain employs TRBV7-3 and TRBJ2-1, with D possibly matching TRBD2 (7 bases). Looked up from germline, CDR1 is SGHTA and CDR2 is FQGTGA. V was pared by 5 bases and J by 9 bases, with 17 bases between. This CDR3 is built from 14 residues. The CDR3 sequence: CASSLRGGAGEQFF. DNA for the CDR3: TGTGCCAGCAGCCTGAGGGGGGGGGCAGGTGAGCAGTTCTTC.

The chain combines TRBV4-1 with TRBJ2-3; D uncertain. The CDR3 runs 15 residues. The V gene's germline CDR1 is MGHRA and CDR2 YSYEKL. Trimming pared 1 base from V and 4 bases from J, leaving 12 bases between. CDR3 sequence reads: CASSQGSLSADTQYF. The CDR3 DNA follows: TGCGCCAGCAGCCAAGGATCTTTGAGCGCAGATACGCAGTATTTT.

The rearrangement uses TRBV4-1 and TRBJ2-4; 7 bases are shared with TRBD1. CDR1 and CDR2 from the germline V gene are MGHRA and YSYEKL. The CDR3 loop spans 16 amino acids. The V and J ends lost 4 bases and 0 bases, in that order; junction bases with no gene match: 6. CDR3 residues: CASSPDRLLAKNIQYF. CDR3 sequence (DNA): TGCGCCAGCAGCCCGGACAGGCTTCTAGCCAAAAACATTCAGTACTTC.

The chain carries TRBV5-4 and TRBJ2-5; 7 nucleotides align to TRBD1. CDR3 length: 14 amino acids. After removal of 5 bases from V and 4 bases from J, the junction contained 8 bases not matched to a gene. Germline loops: CDR1 SGHNT, CDR2 YYREEE (reference sequence). CDR3 nucleotide sequence: TGTGCCAGCAGTAAACAGGGGCTAGGAGAGACCCAGTACTTC. Translating gives CASSKQGLGETQYF.

The chain links TRBV20-1 to TRBJ1-4; 8 positions match TRBD1. Germline V CDR1 and CDR2: DFQATT, SNEGSKA (reference sequence). This CDR3 comprises 15 residues. V gave up 3 bases and J gave up 2 bases; unmatched junction bases: 5. The CDR3, as DNA: TGCAGTGCTAGTGACTCAGGGGGCACTAATGAAAAACTGTTTTTT. Protein sequence: CSASDSGGTNEKLFF.

The rearrangement joins TRBV2 to TRBJ2-1; 7 nucleotides align to TRBD1. CDR1 and CDR2 from the germline V gene are SNHLY and FYNNEI. The junction had 4 bases not matched to a gene; V was cut back by 6 bases and J by 5 bases. CDR3 length: 13 amino acids. The CDR3 DNA sequence: TGTGCCAGCAGAGTGGACAGGAACAATGAGCAGTTCTTC. Protein product: CASRVDRNNEQFF. The variable domain in full, with the rest retrieved from reference TRBV2 and TRBJ2-1, is EPEVTQTPSHQVTQMGQEVILRCVPISNHLYFYWYRQILGQKVEFLVSFYNNEISEKSEIFDDQFSVERPDGSNFTLKIRSTKLEDSAMYFCASRVDRNNEQFFGPGTRLTVL.

The chain combines TRBV10-2 with TRBJ2-2, with unresolved D. The CDR3 has 12 residues. The germline V and J ends were trimmed by 8 bases and 1 base, with 5 bases remaining between them. Per the germline V gene, CDR1 is WSHSY and CDR2 is SAAADI. The CDR3 DNA is TGCGCCAGCGCAGGGAACACCGGGGAGCTGTTTTTT. Residues: CASAGNTGELFF.